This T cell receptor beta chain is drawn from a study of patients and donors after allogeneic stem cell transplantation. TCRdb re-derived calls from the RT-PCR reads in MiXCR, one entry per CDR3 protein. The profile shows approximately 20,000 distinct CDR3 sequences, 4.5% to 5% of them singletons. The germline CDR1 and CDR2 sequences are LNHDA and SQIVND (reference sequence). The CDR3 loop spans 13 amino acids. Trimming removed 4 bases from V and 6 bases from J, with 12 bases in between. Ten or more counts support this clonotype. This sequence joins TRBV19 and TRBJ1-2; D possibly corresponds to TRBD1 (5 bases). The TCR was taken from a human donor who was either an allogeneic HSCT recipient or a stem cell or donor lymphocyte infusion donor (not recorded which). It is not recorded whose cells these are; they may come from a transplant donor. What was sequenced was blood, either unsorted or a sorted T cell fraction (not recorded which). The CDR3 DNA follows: TGTGCCAGTAGTACGACTGGAGGGGATGGCTACACCTTC. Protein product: CASSTTGGDGYTF.